These 25 T cell receptor beta chains were sequenced from one sample in a study of response to subunit inactivated influenza vaccine. TCRdb re-called the RT-PCR reads through MiXCR, storing one row per CDR3 protein. This table has about 500,000 distinct CDR3 sequences, approximately 17% appearing once. The sample was CD4+ T cells sorted from PBMCs, taken less than 30 months after vaccination. These receptors were taken from a man between 45 and 75 years old who received an inactivated influenza vaccine.

This clonotype was detected ten times or more. This chain connects TRBV28 to TRBJ2-3; 7 positions agree with TRBD1. The CDR3 is 14 amino acids. Germline-derived CDR1 and CDR2 are MDHEN and SYDVKM. V dropped 6 bases and J dropped 2; count of bases not matched to a gene: 5. CDR3 protein: CASSQGTDTDTQYF. The CDR3 DNA reads TGTGCCAGCAGCCAAGGGACAGACACAGATACGCAGTATTTT.

This rearrangement joins TRBV12-3 or TRBV12-4 to TRBJ1-1; 7 bases agree with TRBD1. J lost 6 bases, V lost 8 bases, and 9 bases had no gene match. The CDR3 is 13 residues long. This CDR3 reads CASGGQVGAEAFF. CDR3 nucleotide sequence: TGTGCCAGCGGAGGACAGGTAGGCGCTGAAGCTTTCTTT.

V gene TRBV24-1 combines with J gene TRBJ2-2; a possible D gene is TRBD1 (5 bases). V was shortened by 5 bases and J by 2 bases, with 11 bases between the two germline ends. The germline CDR1 and CDR2 sequences are KGHDR and SFDVKD. CDR3 length: 15 residues. The chain's CDR3 is CATSVKGPNTGELFF. In DNA form, the CDR3 reads TGTGCCACCAGTGTCAAGGGGCCCAACACCGGGGAGCTGTTTTTT.

The genes are TRBV28 and TRBJ2-7; 8 bases fit TRBD2. CDR1 MDHEN and CDR2 SYDVKM come from the germline V gene. The CDR3 extends over 14 amino acids. J was trimmed by 6 bases and V by 6 bases; bases with no gene match: 10. CDR3 coding DNA: TGTGCCAGCAGGAGTGCGGCGGGGGGAGGCGAGCAGTACTTC. This gives the protein CASRSAAGGGEQYF.

This clonotype was detected a few times. The chain's CDR3 is CSGGDRNNEQFF. The DNA for the CDR3 is TGCAGCGGAGGGGACAGAAACAATGAGCAGTTCTTC. The chain joins TRBV29-1 to TRBJ2-1; 7 bases align to TRBD1. The CDR3 is made up of 12 amino acids. J was trimmed by 5 bases and V by 7 bases; bases with no gene match: 5. CDR1 and CDR2 from the germline V gene are SQVTM and ANQGSEA.

This clonotype was detected only a few times. This chain uses TRBV4-1 with TRBJ2-1; 7 bases fit TRBD2. Germline lookup yields CDR1 MGHRA and CDR2 YSYEKL. The CDR3 length is 17 residues. V trimming: 3 bases; J trimming: 3 bases; junction bases outside the gene matches: 11. The CDR3 spells CASSQGVARGSYNEQFF. Here the CDR3 DNA reads TGCGCCAGCAGCCAGGGGGTGGCGCGGGGGAGCTACAATGAGCAGTTCTTC.

There are a few counts of this clonotype. The rearrangement links TRBV3-1 to TRBJ2-7, with 9 bases aligning to TRBD1. The CDR3 loop spans 15 amino acids. Germline CDR1 LGHDT, CDR2 YNNKEL (reference sequence). The V and J ends lost 4 bases and 2 bases, in that order; junction bases with no gene match: 6. The CDR3 sequence: CASSRQTGGTYEQYF. The CDR3 region has the DNA TGTGCCAGCAGCCGACAGACAGGGGGAACCTACGAGCAGTACTTC.

This clonotype was counted at least ten times. The rearrangement joins TRBV6-2 or TRBV6-3 to TRBJ2-3; 15 nucleotides align to TRBD2. The J segment lost 8 bases and the V segment lost 6 bases, leaving 9 bases of the junction unmatched. There are 16 residues in the CDR3. The germline CDR1 and CDR2 sequences are MNHEY and SVGEGT. This CDR3 reads CASSKMGLAGGLTQYF. In DNA, the CDR3 is TGTGCCAGCAGCAAGATGGGACTAGCGGGAGGACTTACGCAGTATTTT.

The chain links TRBV20-1 to TRBJ2-5, with D possibly TRBD2 on 6 matching bases. CDR3 length: 17 residues. Germline V lookup: CDR1 DFQATT, CDR2 SNEGSKA (reference sequence). The ends were cut back, 3 bases at V and 4 bases at J, with 24 bases in the middle. In DNA, the CDR3 is TGCAGTGCTAGCACTAGCACCGGGACGCCCCAACCAGAGACCCAGTACTTC. As protein: CSASTSTGTPQPETQYF.

J is TRBJ2-1 and V is TRBV7-2; TRBD2 agrees at 8 bases. There are 14 residues in the CDR3. Germline-derived CDR1 and CDR2 are SGHTA and FQGNSA. After removal of 5 bases from V and 10 bases from J, the junction contained 10 bases not matched to a gene. The CDR3 nucleotides read TGTGCCAGCAGCATCGGGAGGGCTTCGTGGGAGCAGTTCTTC. Residues: CASSIGRASWEQFF.

V usage is TRBV5-1 and J usage is TRBJ2-3, with D possibly matching TRBD2 (5 bases). With 2 bases removed from V and 2 bases from J, the gap between germline ends came to 15 bases. CDR1 and CDR2 (germline): SGHRS, YFSETQ. The CDR3 extends over 16 amino acids. The CDR3 here is CASSLSSGAFTDTQYF. CDR3 nucleotides: TGCGCCAGCAGCTTATCAAGCGGAGCCTTCACAGATACGCAGTATTTT.

This clonotype has more than one count but fewer than ten. The chain carries TRBV28 and TRBJ1-2; the D gene is possibly TRBD1 (5 bases). V lost 4 bases and J 0 bases, leaving 12 bases between the germline ends. The CDR3 is 15 residues long. From germline, CDR1 is MDHEN and CDR2 SYDVKM. CDR3 loop: CASSSRGDANYGYTF. The CDR3, as DNA: TGTGCCAGCAGTTCCCGGGGCGACGCTAACTATGGCTACACCTTC.

The CDR3 DNA reads as TGTGCCAGCAGCGCGCCGACAGGGGGACCCTACGAGCAGTACTTC. Amino acids: CASSAPTGGPYEQYF. The J gene is TRBJ2-7, the V gene TRBV5-4; TRBD1 agrees at 9 bases. Looked up from germline, CDR1 is SGHNT and CDR2 is YYREEE (reference sequence). The CDR3 consists of 15 residues. Trimming removed 4 bases from V and 2 bases from J; junction bases left unmatched: 7.

This chain links TRBV7-9 with TRBJ2-5; D is unclear. V was trimmed by 5 bases and J by 1 base, leaving 14 bases between them. The CDR3 is 15 residues long. The germline gives CDR1 SEHNR, CDR2 FQNEAQ (reference sequence). CDR3 protein: CASSHLTGFQETQYF. For the CDR3, the DNA is TGTGCCAGCAGCCACCTCACTGGGTTCCAAGAGACCCAGTACTTC.

This clonotype was seen more than once but under ten times. The chain joins TRBV28 to TRBJ2-1, with D possibly being TRBD1 or TRBD2 (5 bases each). CDR1 and CDR2 (germline): MDHEN, SYDVKM. The germline V and J ends were trimmed by 3 bases and 7 bases, with 19 bases remaining between them. The CDR3 extends over 16 amino acids. CDR3 bases: TGTGCCAGCAGTTTCCAGGGCCGGGGTCTAGGAAATGAGCAGTTCTTC. It translates to CASSFQGRGLGNEQFF.

This clonotype turned up a few times. V usage is TRBV7-2 and J usage is TRBJ2-1; 9 nucleotides line up with TRBD2. The V gene end was trimmed by 5 bases and the J gene end by 9 bases; junction bases not matched to a gene: 14. Germline V lookup: CDR1 SGHTA, CDR2 FQGNSA. The CDR3 is made up of 16 amino acids. CDR3 bases: TGTGCCAGCAGCCGGTCGGGATTAGCGGGAGTCGTTGAGCAGTTCTTC. This codes for CASSRSGLAGVVEQFF.

This clonotype was picked up many times. The CDR3 region is CASSLLLWVGEQFF. CDR3 bases: TGTGCCAGCAGCTTACTATTATGGGTAGGCGAGCAGTTCTTC. V gene TRBV7-2 combines with J gene TRBJ2-1; D is unresolved. The CDR3 has 14 residues. Trimming left V 2 bases short and J 10 bases short, with 15 bases between. Germline V CDR1 and CDR2: SGHTA, FQGNSA.

Points on this clonotype: One end of the junction varies from germline; a read error may be responsible. V gene TRBV2 combines with J gene TRBJ2-6, with TRBD2 identical over 7 bases. Germline V CDR1 and CDR2: SNHLY, FYNNEI. The CDR3 totals 15 residues. The CDR3: CARSDGGSGANVLTF. The CDR3 bases are TGTGCCAGGAGTGACGGGGGGTCTGGGGCCAACGTCCTGACTTTC.

The chain combines TRBV11-3 with TRBJ2-3; D gene unclear. Trimming left V 0 bases short and J 6 bases short, with 7 bases between. CDR1 SGHNT and CDR2 YENEEA come from the germline V gene. The CDR3 covers 13 residues. DNA of the CDR3: TGTGCCAGCAGCTTAGATCGGATGGATACGCAGTATTTT. This codes for CASSLDRMDTQYF.

There are a few counts of this clonotype. The gene calls are TRBV4-2 and TRBJ1-3; possibly TRBD1 for D (6 bases). The V gene lost 0 bases and the J gene lost 0 bases, with 12 bases spanning the gap. This CDR3 has 17 amino acids. Per germline, CDR1 LGHNA and CDR2 YNFKEQ. The CDR3 region has the DNA TGTGCCAGCAGCCAAGATGGGACACCTAGCTCTGGAAACACCATATATTTT. Protein: CASSQDGTPSSGNTIYF.

This clonotype was seen more than once but under ten times. This rearrangement joins TRBV3-1 to TRBJ2-5; TRBD2 matches 10 bases. CDR3 length: 17 amino acids. V trimming: 1 base; J trimming: 2 bases; junction bases outside the gene matches: 7. CDR1 is LGHDT, CDR2 YNNKEL, per germline (reference sequence). The CDR3 DNA reads TGTGCCAGCAGCCAAGGAAACCTAGCGGGGGCTCAAGAGACCCAGTACTTC. Its translation is CASSQGNLAGAQETQYF.

This clonotype has a handful of counts. This sequence joins TRBV20-1 and TRBJ2-1; D unresolved. The CDR3 extends over 14 amino acids. V was clipped by 5 bases and J by 2 bases, with 13 bases between them. Germline CDR1 reads DFQATT; CDR2 reads SNEGSKA (reference sequence). The CDR3 DNA reads as TGCAGTGCTGCTAGTCCCCCCGCCTACAATGAGCAGTTCTTC. Amino acid sequence: CSAASPPAYNEQFF.

There are a few counts of this clonotype. The rearrangement joins TRBV6-5 to TRBJ2-1; D is ambiguous. Trimming took 4 bases from V and 8 from J, leaving 12 bases between them. Germline-derived CDR1 and CDR2 are MNHEY and SVGAGI. The CDR3 loop spans 13 amino acids. CDR3 loop: CASSLRRSDEQFF. In DNA form, the CDR3 reads TGTGCCAGCAGTTTGCGCAGGTCGGATGAGCAGTTCTTC.

The sample holds one count of this clonotype. J is TRBJ1-6 and V is TRBV28; D perhaps matches TRBD1 (6 bases). V lost 5 bases and J lost 9, with 11 bases in between. The CDR3 covers 13 residues. CDR1 is MDHEN, CDR2 SYDVKM, per germline. CDR3 nucleotide sequence: TGTGCCAGCAGTACCTCCAGGGGTTCACCCCTCCACTTT. The encoded protein is CASSTSRGSPLHF.

This clonotype was detected many times. V is TRBV10-3 and J is TRBJ2-7; 7 nucleotides line up with TRBD1. Germline V gene lookup returns CDR1 ENHRY and CDR2 SYGVKD. V shed 4 bases, J shed 4 bases, and the junction held 1 base outside the gene matches. This CDR3 contains 12 residues. CDR3 in DNA: TGTGCCATCAGTGGGGACAGTTACGAGCAGTACTTC. Its protein product is CAISGDSYEQYF.